This entry lists 32 T cell receptor beta chains sequenced from one sample in a study of cytotoxic CD8 clonotypes in ibrutinib-treated CLL. Produced via immunoSEQ multiplex PCR; TCRdb's table is partial and in-frame only. Among around 130,000 clones listed, approximately 80% were seen once. The source material was PBMCs, sampled after 24 months of ibrutinib treatment. The receptors derive from a human donor with chronic lymphocytic leukemia.

Of note for this clone: The junction shows a germline mismatch at one end, possibly a read error. The rearrangement uses TRBV6-6 and TRBJ2-5; 8 bases map to TRBD2. CDR1 MNHNY and CDR2 SVGAGI come from the germline V gene (reference sequence). The CDR3 contains 16 residues. CDR3 DNA: TGTGCCAACAGTTACCCAACTAGCGGCGACCAAGAGACCCAGTACTTC. Encoded protein: CANSYPTSGDQETQYF.

The J gene is TRBJ2-7, the V gene TRBV5-4, with 10 bases aligning to TRBD1. V lost 4 bases, J lost 4 bases, and 5 bases stayed unmatched. This CDR3 has 14 residues. Looked up from germline, CDR1 is SGHNT and CDR2 is YYREEE (reference sequence). DNA of the CDR3: TGTGCCAGCAGCCCCGACAGGGGGCGGTACGAGCAGTACTTC. It is translated as CASSPDRGRYEQYF.

The chain is built from TRBV7-9 and TRBJ2-2, with D uncertain. The CDR3 is made up of 13 amino acids. Per germline, CDR1 SEHNR and CDR2 FQNEAQ (reference sequence). The V end lost 5 bases, the J end lost 5 bases, and 9 bases lay between the germline ends. The CDR3 loop is CASSQSYTGELFF. The CDR3 DNA is TGTGCCAGCAGCCAGTCGTATACCGGGGAGCTGTTTTTT.

The chain joins TRBV6-4 to TRBJ1-2, with D maybe TRBD1 (5 bases). From germline, CDR1 is MRHNA and CDR2 SNTAGT. This CDR3 comprises 12 residues. V lost 6 bases and J lost 4, with 9 bases in between. CDR3 sequence reads: CASSPGLYGYTF. The CDR3 DNA reads as TGTGCCAGCAGCCCGGGGCTCTATGGCTACACCTTC.

DNA for the CDR3: TGCGCCAGCAGCACCTCAGGGGTCACTGAAGCTTTCTTT. Its translation: CASSTSGVTEAFF. This chain links TRBV5-1 with TRBJ1-1; TRBD1 is a possible D gene (6 bases). The germline V gene has CDR1 SGHRS and CDR2 YFSETQ. This CDR3 contains 13 residues. Trimming took off 4 bases at V and 4 bases at J, with 11 bases between the two ends. The entire variable domain, with the rest obtained from reference TRBV5-1 and TRBJ1-1, is as follows: KAGVTQTPRYLIKTRGQQVTLSCSPISGHRSVSWYQQTPGQGLQFLFEYFSETQRNKGNFPGRFSGRQFSNSRSEMNVSTLELGDSALYLCASSTSGVTEAFFGQGTRLTVV.

This chain uses TRBV6-1 with TRBJ2-7; D is ambiguous. The CDR3 has 11 amino acids. Germline loops: CDR1 MNHNS, CDR2 SASEGT. Trimming cost V 6 bases and J 0 bases, with 3 bases left between them. Here the CDR3 DNA reads TGTGCCAGCAGATACTCCTACGAGCAGTACTTC. It encodes CASRYSYEQYF.

V and J are TRBV5-8 and TRBJ2-3; no definite D call. Trimming stripped 2 bases from V and 8 bases from J, with 9 bases between. CDR3 size: 12 residues. Germline loops: CDR1 SGHTS, CDR2 YDEGEE. The CDR3 sequence: CASSFLGFTQYF. As DNA, the CDR3 is TGTGCCAGCAGCTTTCTTGGGTTTACGCAGTATTTT.

This clone came up once. The rearrangement uses TRBV7-9 and TRBJ1-2, with no clear D. CDR3 length equals 14 residues. The V gene lost 1 base and the J gene lost 4 bases, with 10 bases spanning the gap. The germline V gene has CDR1 SEHNR and CDR2 FQNEAQ (reference sequence). CDR3 sequence reads: CASSLEREIYGYTF. DNA of the CDR3: TGTGCCAGCAGCTTAGAGAGGGAGATCTATGGCTACACCTTC.

This clone was counted between two and nine times. The chain has TRBV7-2 and TRBJ1-6; D is uncertain. The length of the CDR3 is 13 residues. With 3 bases removed from V and 10 bases from J, the gap between germline ends came to 10 bases. Germline lookup yields CDR1 SGHTA and CDR2 FQGNSA. The CDR3 region has the DNA TGTGCCAGCAGCTTTGGCAGGCGGTCACCCCTCCACTTT. Amino acid sequence: CASSFGRRSPLHF. The full variable domain, with the rest looked up from reference TRBV7-2 and TRBJ1-6, is GAGVSQSPSNKVTEKGKDVELRCDPISGHTALYWYRQSLGQGLEFLIYFQGNSAPDKSGLPSDRFSAERTGGSVSTLTIQRTQQEDSAVYLCASSFGRRSPLHFGNGTRLTVT.

In this sample, this clone turned up a few times. The gene calls are TRBV7-6 and TRBJ1-1, with 10 bases aligning to TRBD1. The germline V gene encodes CDR1 SGHVS and CDR2 FNYEAQ. This CDR3 comprises 13 residues. V shed 5 bases, J shed 10 bases, and the junction held 7 bases outside the gene matches. CDR3 amino acids: CASSQGQGYGAFF. The CDR3 DNA reads as TGTGCCAGCAGCCAGGGACAGGGGTACGGAGCTTTCTTT.

This clone was picked up one time. The chain links TRBV25-1 to TRBJ2-1, with 8 nucleotides matching TRBD2. Unmatched junction bases numbered 13, after V lost 1 base and J lost 5 bases. CDR3 length: 18 amino acids. Germline V gene sequence: CDR1 MGHDK, CDR2 SYGVNS. This chain's CDR3 is CASSELGSSGGPNNEQFF. The CDR3 DNA reads as TGTGCCAGCAGTGAATTAGGATCCAGCGGGGGTCCTAACAATGAGCAGTTCTTC.

The chain uses TRBV29-1 and TRBJ2-3, with TRBD2 matching 8 bases. The V gene end was trimmed by 7 bases and the J gene end by 0 bases; junction bases not matched to a gene: 6. The CDR3 is 14 amino acids. Looked up from germline, CDR1 is SQVTM and CDR2 is ANQGSEA. CDR3 nucleotides: TGCAGCGGCGGGGAGCGGGGGAGCACAGATACGCAGTATTTT. It translates to CSGGERGSTDTQYF.

The chain joins TRBV6-5 to TRBJ1-2, with a possible D match to TRBD1 (6 bases). CDR1 MNHEY and CDR2 SVGAGI come from the germline V gene. The CDR3 length is 14 residues. The V end lost 6 bases, the J end lost 4 bases, and 15 bases lay between the germline ends. CDR3 loop: CASSPIGQFYGYTF. The CDR3 region has the DNA TGTGCCAGCAGCCCGATTGGACAGTTCTATGGCTACACCTTC.

The chain joins TRBV7-2 to TRBJ1-3, with D uncertain. Germline V gene lookup returns CDR1 SGHTA and CDR2 FQGNSA. V was pared by 5 bases and J by 0 bases, with 17 bases between. The CDR3 runs to 17 residues. CDR3 nucleotides: TGTGCCAGCAGCCTGATTCCGACCGCCTCCTCTGGAAACACCATATATTTT. Its protein product is CASSLIPTASSGNTIYF.

The chain is built from TRBV12-5 and TRBJ2-6; D remains unclear. Per germline, CDR1 LGHNT and CDR2 FRNRAP. V lost 1 base to trimming and J lost 4 bases, with 5 bases between them. The CDR3 extends over 14 amino acids. The CDR3 DNA reads as TGTGCTAGTGGTTTGGGGGCGGGGGCCAACGTCCTGACTTTC. It specifies CASGLGAGANVLTF.

The sample holds one count of this clone. The chain links TRBV7-8 to TRBJ1-1; D gene unclear. Trimming shortened V by 1 base and J by 1 base, and 19 bases separated the two germline ends. The germline V gene has CDR1 SGHVS and CDR2 FQNEAQ. The CDR3 loop spans 18 amino acids. CDR3 nucleotide sequence: TGTGCCAGCAGCTTAGAACGTAGACGGCAGGCCTCGAACACTGAAGCTTTCTTT. This encodes CASSLERRRQASNTEAFF.

This clone was counted only a few times. The rearrangement uses TRBV7-8 and TRBJ1-1; the D is unclear. V was clipped by 5 bases and J by 1 base, with 20 bases between them. The CDR3 is 17 residues long. Looked up from germline, CDR1 is SGHVS and CDR2 is FQNEAQ. The CDR3 sequence: CASSPSGRGRPNTEAFF. The CDR3 DNA sequence: TGTGCCAGCAGCCCGTCGGGTCGTGGACGGCCGAACACTGAAGCTTTCTTT.

The genes are TRBV6-5 and TRBJ2-1; D might be TRBD2 (5 bases). Trimming took 5 bases from V and 6 from J, leaving 8 bases between them. Germline lookup yields CDR1 MNHEY and CDR2 SVGAGI. There are 12 residues in the CDR3. CDR3 sequence: CASSRTGNEQFF. CDR3 nucleotides: TGTGCCAGCAGTCGGACTGGCAATGAGCAGTTCTTC.

CDR3 in amino acids: CVRSLGGTGLQNSNQPQHF. The DNA for the CDR3 is TGTGTCAGAAGCTTAGGGGGGACAGGCCTTCAAAATAGCAATCAGCCCCAGCATTTT. The chain couples TRBV7-5 to TRBJ1-5; the table's D gene call, TRBD1, was not cross checked with the DNA. TRBV7-5 is labeled a pseudogene. This CDR3 has 19 amino acids.

There are a few counts of this clone. The chain is built from TRBV6-5 and TRBJ2-5; a possible D gene is TRBD2 (5 bases). CDR3 length: 13 residues. The germline V and J ends were trimmed by 3 bases and 5 bases, with 10 bases remaining between them. Germline V gene sequence: CDR1 MNHEY, CDR2 SVGAGI. CDR3 coding DNA: TGTGCCAGCAGTTATCGGGAAGGGGAGACCCAGTACTTC. Its protein is CASSYREGETQYF.

The chain joins TRBV5-1 to TRBJ2-1, with D possibly TRBD2 on 6 matching bases. V was shortened by 7 bases and J by 3 bases, with 17 bases between the two germline ends. Germline V gene sequence: CDR1 SGHRS, CDR2 YFSETQ. This CDR3 has 15 amino acids. The DNA for the CDR3 is TGCGCCAGCCTAGGGACTCCGGGACTCTACAATGAGCAGTTCTTC. Translating it yields CASLGTPGLYNEQFF.

This clone was counted between two and nine times. The DNA of the CDR3 is TGTGCCAGCAGCTCCCTCTGGAGGGGGGCCTACGAGCAGTACTTC. Translation: CASSSLWRGAYEQYF. The rearrangement uses TRBV7-2 and TRBJ2-7, with D possibly being TRBD1 or TRBD2 (6 bases each). CDR1 and CDR2 from the germline V gene are SGHTA and FQGNSA. CDR3 length equals 15 residues. Trimming stripped 4 bases from V and 2 bases from J, with 15 bases between.

This clone has only one observation. The rearrangement links TRBV7-2 to TRBJ2-6; D is ambiguous. Trimming shortened V by 1 base and J by 0 bases, and 7 bases separated the two germline ends. Germline CDR1 and CDR2: SGHTA and FQGNSA. This CDR3 contains 16 residues. The CDR3 DNA sequence: TGTGCCAGCAGCTTAGACTGGGGCTCTGGGGCCAACGTCCTGACTTTC. Translating gives CASSLDWGSGANVLTF. Filled out from reference TRBV7-2 and TRBJ2-6, the complete variable domain reads GAGVSQSPSNKVTEKGKDVELRCDPISGHTALYWYRQSLGQGLEFLIYFQGNSAPDKSGLPSDRFSAERTGGSVSTLTIQRTQQEDSAVYLCASSLDWGSGANVLTFGAGSRLTVL.

The chain has TRBV25-1 and TRBJ1-4, with D uncertain. Trimming took off 2 bases at V and 6 bases at J, with 13 bases between the two ends. The V gene's germline CDR1 is MGHDK and CDR2 SYGVNS. The CDR3 covers 15 residues. The CDR3 sequence is CASSEQMGPDEKLFF. CDR3 nucleotides: TGTGCCAGCAGTGAACAAATGGGCCCTGATGAAAAACTGTTTTTT.

This clone was counted only a few times. This chain links TRBV6-1 with TRBJ1-6; D gene ambiguous. Germline V lookup: CDR1 MNHNS, CDR2 SASEGT. V gave up 4 bases and J gave up 7 bases, with 11 bases separating them. CDR3 size: 14 residues. The CDR3 DNA follows: TGTGCCAGCAGTGTACACGGTAGAAATTCACCCCTCCACTTT. Translating it yields CASSVHGRNSPLHF.

The CDR3 is CSVHHPGTEAFF. CDR3 nucleotides: TGCAGCGTCCACCACCCAGGGACTGAAGCTTTCTTT. The chain joins TRBV29-1 to TRBJ1-1; weak D call: TRBD1 (5 bases). With 6 bases removed from V and 5 bases from J, the gap between germline ends came to 13 bases. The CDR3 spans 12 residues. Germline CDR1 SQVTM, CDR2 ANQGSEA.

The chain recombines TRBV28 with TRBJ1-4; no reliable D call. The CDR3 is made up of 14 amino acids. V was cut by 3 bases and J by 2 bases, with 7 bases left in between. The germline V gene encodes CDR1 MDHEN and CDR2 SYDVKM. CDR3: CASSFIGTNEKLFF. In DNA form, the CDR3 reads TGTGCCAGCAGTTTTATAGGGACTAATGAAAAACTGTTTTTT.

The chain recombines TRBV7-9 with TRBJ2-7; unclear D gene. The germline V gene encodes CDR1 SEHNR and CDR2 FQNEAQ (reference sequence). V was pared by 2 bases and J by 2 bases, with 10 bases between. The CDR3 extends over 14 amino acids. This CDR3 is CASSLIPDTYEQYF. CDR3 bases: TGTGCCAGCAGCTTAATACCAGACACCTACGAGCAGTACTTC. Full variable domain (rest looked up from reference TRBV7-9 and TRBJ2-7): DTGVSQNPRHKITKRGQNVTFRCDPISEHNRLYWYRQTLGQGPEFLTYFQNEAQLEKSRLLSDRFSAERPKGSFSTLEIQRTEQGDSAMYLCASSLIPDTYEQYFGPGTRLTVT.

The V and J genes are TRBV11-2 and TRBJ2-5, with D tentatively TRBD1 (6 bases). CDR1 SGHAT and CDR2 FQNNGV come from the germline V gene. V was clipped by 2 bases and J by 3 bases, with 16 bases between them. The CDR3 covers 16 residues. CDR3 region: CASSLMLGGGEETQYF. The CDR3 DNA reads TGTGCCAGCAGCTTAATGCTTGGGGGCGGAGAAGAGACCCAGTACTTC. Complete variable domain (other parts from reference TRBV11-2 and TRBJ2-5): EAGVAQSPRYKIIEKRQSVAFWCNPISGHATLYWYQQILGQGPKLLIQFQNNGVVDDSQLPKDRFSAERLKGVDSTLKIQPAKLEDSAVYLCASSLMLGGGEETQYFGPGTRLLVL.

The DNA for the CDR3 is TGTGCCAGCACACCGCAGGGGTCCTACGAGCAGTACTTC. Protein product: CASTPQGSYEQYF. V usage is TRBV5-4 and J usage is TRBJ2-7; tentative D call: TRBD1 (6 bases). This CDR3 is built from 13 residues. V shed 6 bases and J shed 1 base, with 11 bases lying between them. From germline, CDR1 is SGHNT and CDR2 YYREEE (reference sequence).

The chain uses TRBV15 and TRBJ2-2; D may be TRBD1 or TRBD2 (5 bases each). Trimming shortened V by 3 bases and J by 2 bases, and 13 bases separated the two germline ends. The CDR3 spans 16 residues. CDR1 and CDR2 (germline): LNHNV, YYDKDF (reference sequence). DNA for the CDR3: TGTGCCACCAGCAGGGGGGATAGGGTTAACACCGGGGAGCTGTTTTTT. Translated, it gives CATSRGDRVNTGELFF.

About this clone itself: Other nucleotide sequences in the sample specify the same CDR3. The rearrangement links TRBV18 to TRBJ2-7, with D maybe TRBD2 (6 bases). Looked up from germline, CDR1 is KGHSH and CDR2 is LQKENI. The V gene lost 3 bases and the J gene lost 0 bases, with 6 bases spanning the gap. The CDR3 has 13 residues. The CDR3: CASSPGSSYEQYF. CDR3 in DNA: TGTGCCAGCTCACCCGGGAGCTCCTACGAGCAGTACTTC.